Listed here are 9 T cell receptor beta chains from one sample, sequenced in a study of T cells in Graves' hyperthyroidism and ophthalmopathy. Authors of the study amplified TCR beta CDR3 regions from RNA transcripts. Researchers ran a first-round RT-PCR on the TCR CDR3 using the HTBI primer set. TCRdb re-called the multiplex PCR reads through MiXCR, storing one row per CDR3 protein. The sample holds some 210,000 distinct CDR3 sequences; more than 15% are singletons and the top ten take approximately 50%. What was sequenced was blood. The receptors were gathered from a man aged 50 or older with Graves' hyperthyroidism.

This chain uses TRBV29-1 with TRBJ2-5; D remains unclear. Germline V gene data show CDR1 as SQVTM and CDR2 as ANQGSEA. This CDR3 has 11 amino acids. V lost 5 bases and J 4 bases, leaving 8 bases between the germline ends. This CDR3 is CSVSGVETQYF. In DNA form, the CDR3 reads TGCAGCGTTAGTGGGGTAGAGACCCAGTACTTC.

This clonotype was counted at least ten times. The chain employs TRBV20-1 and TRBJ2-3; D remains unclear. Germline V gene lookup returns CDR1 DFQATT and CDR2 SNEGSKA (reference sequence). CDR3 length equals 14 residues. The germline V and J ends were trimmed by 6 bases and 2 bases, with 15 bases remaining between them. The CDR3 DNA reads TGCAGTGCCCTTGCTGAGGCCCACACAGATACGCAGTATTTT. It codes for CSALAEAHTDTQYF.

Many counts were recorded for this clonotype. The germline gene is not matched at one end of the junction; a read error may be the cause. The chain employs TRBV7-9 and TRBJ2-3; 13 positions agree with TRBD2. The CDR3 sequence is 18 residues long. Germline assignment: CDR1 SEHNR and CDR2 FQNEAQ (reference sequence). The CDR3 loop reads CASSSIVRTSGSRDTQYF. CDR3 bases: TGTGCCAGCAGCTCCATAGTAAGGACTAGCGGGAGCAGAGATACGCAGTATTTT.

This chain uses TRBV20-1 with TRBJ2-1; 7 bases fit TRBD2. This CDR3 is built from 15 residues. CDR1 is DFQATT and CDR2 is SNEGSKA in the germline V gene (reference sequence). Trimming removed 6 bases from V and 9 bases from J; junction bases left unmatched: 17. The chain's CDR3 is CSAPPGGSEVGEQFF. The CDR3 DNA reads TGCAGTGCCCCCCCCGGCGGGAGTGAAGTAGGTGAGCAGTTCTTC.

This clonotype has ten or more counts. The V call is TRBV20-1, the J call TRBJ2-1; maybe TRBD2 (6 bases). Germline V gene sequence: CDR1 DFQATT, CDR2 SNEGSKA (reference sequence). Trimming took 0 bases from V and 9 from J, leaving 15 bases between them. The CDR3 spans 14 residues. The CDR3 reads CSARDYGSYSEQFF. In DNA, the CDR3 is TGCAGTGCTAGAGACTACGGGAGTTATAGTGAGCAGTTCTTC.

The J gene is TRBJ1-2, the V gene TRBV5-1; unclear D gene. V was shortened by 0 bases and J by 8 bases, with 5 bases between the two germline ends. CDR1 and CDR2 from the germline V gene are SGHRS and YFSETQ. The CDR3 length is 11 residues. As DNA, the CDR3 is TGCGCCAGCAGCTTGGACGGGGGCTACACCTTC. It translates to CASSLDGGYTF.

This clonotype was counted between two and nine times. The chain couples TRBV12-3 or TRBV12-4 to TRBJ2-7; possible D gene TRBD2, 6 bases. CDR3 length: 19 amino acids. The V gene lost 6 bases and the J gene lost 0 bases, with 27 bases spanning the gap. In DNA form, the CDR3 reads TGTGCCAGCAGCCAAGAGGGCTTTGCGGGAACCGGCAGCTCCTACGAGCAGTACTTC. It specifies CASSQEGFAGTGSSYEQYF.

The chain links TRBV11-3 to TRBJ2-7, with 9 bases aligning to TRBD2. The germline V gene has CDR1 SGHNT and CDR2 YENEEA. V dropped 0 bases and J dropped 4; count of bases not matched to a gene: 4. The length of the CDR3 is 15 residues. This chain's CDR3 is CASSLDIAGAYEQYF. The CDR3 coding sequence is TGTGCCAGCAGCTTAGACATAGCGGGAGCTTACGAGCAGTACTTC.

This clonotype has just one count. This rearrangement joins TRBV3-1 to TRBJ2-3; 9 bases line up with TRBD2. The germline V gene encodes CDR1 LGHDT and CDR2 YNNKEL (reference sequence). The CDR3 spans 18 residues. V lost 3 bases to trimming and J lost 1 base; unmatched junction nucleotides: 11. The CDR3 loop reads CASSHSGVSGSGTDTQYF. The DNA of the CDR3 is TGTGCCAGCAGCCATTCTGGGGTTAGCGGGAGTGGCACAGATACGCAGTATTTT.